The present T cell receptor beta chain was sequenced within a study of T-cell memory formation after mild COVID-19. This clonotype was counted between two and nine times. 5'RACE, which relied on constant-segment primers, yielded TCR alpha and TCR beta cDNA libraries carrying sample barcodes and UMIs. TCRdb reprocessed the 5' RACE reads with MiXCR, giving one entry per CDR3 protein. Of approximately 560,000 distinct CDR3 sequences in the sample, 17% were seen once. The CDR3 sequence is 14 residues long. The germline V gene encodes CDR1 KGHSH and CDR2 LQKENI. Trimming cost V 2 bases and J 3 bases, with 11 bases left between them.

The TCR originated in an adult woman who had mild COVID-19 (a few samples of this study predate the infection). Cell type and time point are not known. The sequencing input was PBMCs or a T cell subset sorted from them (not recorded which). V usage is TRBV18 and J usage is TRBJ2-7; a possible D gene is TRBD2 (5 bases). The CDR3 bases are TGTGCCAGCTCACCAAGCGGTAATATCTACGAGCAGTACTTC. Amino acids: CASSPSGNIYEQYF. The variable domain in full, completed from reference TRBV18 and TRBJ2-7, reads NAGVMQNPRHLVRRRGQEARLRCSPMKGHSHVYWYRQLPEEGLKFMVYLQKENIIDESGMPKERFSAEFPKEGPSILRIQQVVRGDSAAYFCASSPSGNIYEQYFGPGTRLTVT.